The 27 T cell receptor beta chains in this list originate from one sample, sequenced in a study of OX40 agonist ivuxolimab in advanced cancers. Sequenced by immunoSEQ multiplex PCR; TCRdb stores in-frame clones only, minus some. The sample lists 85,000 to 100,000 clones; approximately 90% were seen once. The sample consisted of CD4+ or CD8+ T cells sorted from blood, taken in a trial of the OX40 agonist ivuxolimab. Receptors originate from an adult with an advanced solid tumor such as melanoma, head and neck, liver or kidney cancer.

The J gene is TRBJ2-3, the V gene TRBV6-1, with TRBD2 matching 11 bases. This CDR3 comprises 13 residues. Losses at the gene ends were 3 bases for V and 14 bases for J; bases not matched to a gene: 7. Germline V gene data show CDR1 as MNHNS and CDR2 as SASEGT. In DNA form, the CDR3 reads TGTGCCAGCAGTGAGGGTAGCGGGGGGGCACTGTATTTT. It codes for CASSEGSGGALYF.

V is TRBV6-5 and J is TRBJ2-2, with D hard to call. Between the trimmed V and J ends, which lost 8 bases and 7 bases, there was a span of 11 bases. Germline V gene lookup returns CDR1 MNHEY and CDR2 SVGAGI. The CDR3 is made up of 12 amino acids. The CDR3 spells CASGNRGGELFF. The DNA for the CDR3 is TGTGCCAGCGGGAATCGAGGCGGGGAGCTGTTTTTT.

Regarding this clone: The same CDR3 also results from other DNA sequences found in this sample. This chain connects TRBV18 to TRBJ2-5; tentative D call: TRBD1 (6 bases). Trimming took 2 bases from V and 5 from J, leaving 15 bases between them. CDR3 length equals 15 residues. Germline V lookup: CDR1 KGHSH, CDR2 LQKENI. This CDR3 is CASSPAGTGRETQYF. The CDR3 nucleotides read TGTGCCAGCTCACCAGCAGGAACAGGGCGGGAGACCCAGTACTTC.

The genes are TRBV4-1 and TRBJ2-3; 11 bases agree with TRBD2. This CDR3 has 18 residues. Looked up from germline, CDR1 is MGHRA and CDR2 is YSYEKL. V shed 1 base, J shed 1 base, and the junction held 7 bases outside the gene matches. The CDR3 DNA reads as TGCGCCAGCAGCCAAGCCGGCACTAGCGGGGGAGGCACAGATACGCAGTATTTT. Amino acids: CASSQAGTSGGGTDTQYF.

CDR3 in DNA: TGTGCCTGGAGTCCTCCTGGAAACACCATATATTTT. It translates to CAWSPPGNTIYF. This chain links TRBV30 with TRBJ1-3; D call uncertain. The CDR3 has 12 amino acids. Trimming shortened V by 2 bases and J by 2 bases, and 4 bases separated the two germline ends. Germline V gene data show CDR1 as GTSNPN and CDR2 as SVGIG (reference sequence).

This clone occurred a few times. In DNA, the CDR3 is TGTGCCATAAGGGACAGATCCAACTATGGCTACACCTTC. It translates to CAIRDRSNYGYTF. The genes are TRBV10-3 and TRBJ1-2; 7 bases are shared with TRBD1. Germline values: CDR1 ENHRY, CDR2 SYGVKD. The CDR3 loop spans 13 amino acids. Trimming removed 9 bases from V and 2 bases from J; junction bases left unmatched: 6.

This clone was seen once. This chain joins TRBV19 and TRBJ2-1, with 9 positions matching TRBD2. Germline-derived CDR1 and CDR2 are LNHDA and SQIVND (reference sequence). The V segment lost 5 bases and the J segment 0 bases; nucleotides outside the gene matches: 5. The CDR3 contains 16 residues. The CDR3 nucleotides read TGTGCCAGTAGTGAGAGCGGGGGGCGCTCCTACAATGAGCAGTTCTTC. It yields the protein CASSESGGRSYNEQFF.

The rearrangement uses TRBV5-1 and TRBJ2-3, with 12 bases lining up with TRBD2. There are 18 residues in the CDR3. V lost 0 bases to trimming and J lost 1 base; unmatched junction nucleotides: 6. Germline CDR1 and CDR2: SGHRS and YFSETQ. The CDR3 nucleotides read TGCGCCAGCAGCTTGGTGTCTAGCGGGGGGGCCGGCACAGATACGCAGTATTTT. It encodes CASSLVSSGGAGTDTQYF.

The CDR3 sequence is CAWNPRANYEQYF. CDR3 sequence (DNA): TGTGCCTGGAATCCTCGGGCCAACTACGAGCAGTACTTC. This chain joins TRBV30 and TRBJ2-7; no clear D gene. Trimming removed 4 bases from V and 3 bases from J, with 13 bases in between. This CDR3 comprises 13 residues. Germline loops: CDR1 GTSNPN, CDR2 SVGIG (reference sequence).

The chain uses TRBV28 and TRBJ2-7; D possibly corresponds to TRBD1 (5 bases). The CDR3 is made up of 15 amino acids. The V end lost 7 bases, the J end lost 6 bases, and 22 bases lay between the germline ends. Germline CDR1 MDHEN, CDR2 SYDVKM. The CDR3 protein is CASTGVWGGRFEQYF. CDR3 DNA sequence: TGTGCCAGCACTGGGGTGTGGGGCGGTCGGTTCGAGCAGTACTTC.

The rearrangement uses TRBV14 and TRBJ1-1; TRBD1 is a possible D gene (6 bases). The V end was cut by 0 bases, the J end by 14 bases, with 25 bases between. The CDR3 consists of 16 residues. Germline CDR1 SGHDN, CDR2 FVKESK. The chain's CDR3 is CASSQEGAGDFVPVFF. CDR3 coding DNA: TGTGCCAGCAGCCAAGAAGGGGCAGGGGACTTTGTGCCGGTCTTCTTT.

The CDR3 sequence: CASSDPQGNEQFF. CDR3 sequence (DNA): TGCGCCAGCAGCGACCCACAGGGCAATGAGCAGTTCTTC. The chain has TRBV5-1 and TRBJ2-1; TRBD1 might be the D (6 bases). The CDR3 consists of 13 residues. CDR1 SGHRS and CDR2 YFSETQ come from the germline V gene. V gave up 4 bases and J gave up 6 bases, with 11 bases separating them.

The CDR3 protein is CASRGRKNTEAFF. In nucleotides, the CDR3 is TGTGCCAGCCGCGGACGGAAGAACACTGAAGCTTTCTTT. The rearrangement links TRBV7-7 to TRBJ1-1; no clear D gene. Germline CDR1 and CDR2: SSHAT and FNYEAQ (reference sequence). The V end was cut by 8 bases, the J end by 1 base, with 11 bases between. CDR3 length equals 13 residues.

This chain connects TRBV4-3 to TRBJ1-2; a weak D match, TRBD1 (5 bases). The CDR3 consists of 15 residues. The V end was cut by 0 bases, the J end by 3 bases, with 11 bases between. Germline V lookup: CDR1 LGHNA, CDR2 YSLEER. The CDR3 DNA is TGCGCCAGCAGCCAAGATGCCCAGGGTTACTATGGCTACACCTTC. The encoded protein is CASSQDAQGYYGYTF.

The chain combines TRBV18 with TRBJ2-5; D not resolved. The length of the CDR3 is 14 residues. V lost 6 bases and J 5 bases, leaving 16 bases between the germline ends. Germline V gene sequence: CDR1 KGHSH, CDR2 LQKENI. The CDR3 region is CASSPAPDWETQYF. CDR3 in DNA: TGTGCCAGCTCCCCTGCCCCCGATTGGGAGACCCAGTACTTC.

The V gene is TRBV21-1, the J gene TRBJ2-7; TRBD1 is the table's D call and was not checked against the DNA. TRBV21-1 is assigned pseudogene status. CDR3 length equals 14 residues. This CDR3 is CASSKGQNSYEQYF. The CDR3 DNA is TGTGCCAGCAGCAAGGGACAGAACTCCTACGAGCAGTACTTC.

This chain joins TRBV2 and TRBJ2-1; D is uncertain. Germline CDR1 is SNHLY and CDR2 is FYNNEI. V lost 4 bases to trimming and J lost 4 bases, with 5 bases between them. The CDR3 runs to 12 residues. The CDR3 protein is CASSVVYNEQFF. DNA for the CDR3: TGTGCCAGCAGTGTCGTGTACAATGAGCAGTTCTTC.

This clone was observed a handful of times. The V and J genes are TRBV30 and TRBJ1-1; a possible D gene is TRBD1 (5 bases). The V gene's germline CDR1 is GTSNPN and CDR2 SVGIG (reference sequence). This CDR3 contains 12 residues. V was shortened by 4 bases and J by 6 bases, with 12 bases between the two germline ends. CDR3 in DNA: TGTGCCTGGAAGGGGCGGGTCGCTGAAGCTTTCTTT. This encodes CAWKGRVAEAFF.

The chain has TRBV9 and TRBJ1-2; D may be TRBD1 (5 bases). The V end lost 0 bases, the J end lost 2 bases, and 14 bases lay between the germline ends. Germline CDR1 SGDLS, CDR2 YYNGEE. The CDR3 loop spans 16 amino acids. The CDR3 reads CASSVAIGALNYGYTF. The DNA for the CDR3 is TGTGCCAGCAGCGTAGCTATCGGGGCGCTGAACTATGGCTACACCTTC.

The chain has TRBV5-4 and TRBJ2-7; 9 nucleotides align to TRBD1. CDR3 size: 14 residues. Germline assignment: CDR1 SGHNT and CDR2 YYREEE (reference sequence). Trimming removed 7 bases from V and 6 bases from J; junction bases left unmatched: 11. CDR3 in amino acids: CASGNRDRESEQYF. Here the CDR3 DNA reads TGTGCCAGCGGAAACCGGGACAGGGAATCCGAGCAGTACTTC.

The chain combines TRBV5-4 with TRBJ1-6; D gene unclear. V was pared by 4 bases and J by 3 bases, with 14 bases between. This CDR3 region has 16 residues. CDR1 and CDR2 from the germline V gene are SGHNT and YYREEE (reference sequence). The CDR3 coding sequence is TGTGCCAGCAGCCCCGGAGTGGATTTCTATAATTCACCCCTCCACTTT. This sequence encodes CASSPGVDFYNSPLHF.

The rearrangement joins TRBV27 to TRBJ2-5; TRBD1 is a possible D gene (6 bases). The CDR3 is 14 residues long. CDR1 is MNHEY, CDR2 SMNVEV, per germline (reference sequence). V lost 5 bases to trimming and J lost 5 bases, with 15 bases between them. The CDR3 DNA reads TGTGCCAGCAGTGTAACAGGGCTCGGGGAGACCCAGTACTTC. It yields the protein CASSVTGLGETQYF.

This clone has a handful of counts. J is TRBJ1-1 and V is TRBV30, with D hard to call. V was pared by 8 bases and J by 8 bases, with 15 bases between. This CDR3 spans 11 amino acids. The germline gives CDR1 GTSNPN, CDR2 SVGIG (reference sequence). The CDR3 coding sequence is TGTGCCCTTCAGATCTTTACCGAAGCTTTCTTT. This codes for CALQIFTEAFF.

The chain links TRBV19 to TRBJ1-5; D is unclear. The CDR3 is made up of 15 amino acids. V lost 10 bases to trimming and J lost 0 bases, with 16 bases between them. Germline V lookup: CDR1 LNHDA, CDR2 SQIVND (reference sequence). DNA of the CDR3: TGTGCCACTAGATCCCTAGGGCTTAGCAATCAGCCCCAGCATTTT. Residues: CATRSLGLSNQPQHF. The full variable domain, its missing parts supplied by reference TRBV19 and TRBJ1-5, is DGGITQSPKYLFRKEGQNVTLSCEQNLNHDAMYWYRQDPGQGLRLIYYSQIVNDFQKGDIAEGYSVSREKKESFPLTVTSAQKNPTAFYLCATRSLGLSNQPQHFGDGTRLSIL.

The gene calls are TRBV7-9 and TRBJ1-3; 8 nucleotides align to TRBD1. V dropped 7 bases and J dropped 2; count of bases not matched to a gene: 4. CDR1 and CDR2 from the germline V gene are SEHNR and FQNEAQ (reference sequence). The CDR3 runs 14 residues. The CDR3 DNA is TGTGCCAGCACCAAGACAGGGGCTGGAAACACCATATATTTT. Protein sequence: CASTKTGAGNTIYF. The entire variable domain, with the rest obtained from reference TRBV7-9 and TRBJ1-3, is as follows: DTGVSQNPRHKITKRGQNVTFRCDPISEHNRLYWYRQTLGQGPEFLTYFQNEAQLEKSRLLSDRFSAERPKGSFSTLEIQRTEQGDSAMYLCASTKTGAGNTIYFGEGSWLTVV.

The CDR3 nucleotides read TGTGCCAGTAGACCCGGGGGTATGGAGACCCAGTACTTC. It codes for CASRPGGMETQYF. V gene TRBV19 combines with J gene TRBJ2-5; D perhaps matches TRBD2 (6 bases). Trimming took 6 bases from V and 5 from J, leaving 13 bases between them. CDR1 is LNHDA and CDR2 is SQIVND in the germline V gene (reference sequence). The CDR3 has 13 amino acids.

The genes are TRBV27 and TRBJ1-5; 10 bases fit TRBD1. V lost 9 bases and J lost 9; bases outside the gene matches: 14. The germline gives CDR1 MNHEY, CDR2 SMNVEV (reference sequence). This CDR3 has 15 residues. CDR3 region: CASSTGTGDSGPQHF. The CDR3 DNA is TGTGCCAGTTCAACGGGGACAGGGGATTCGGGGCCCCAGCATTTT.